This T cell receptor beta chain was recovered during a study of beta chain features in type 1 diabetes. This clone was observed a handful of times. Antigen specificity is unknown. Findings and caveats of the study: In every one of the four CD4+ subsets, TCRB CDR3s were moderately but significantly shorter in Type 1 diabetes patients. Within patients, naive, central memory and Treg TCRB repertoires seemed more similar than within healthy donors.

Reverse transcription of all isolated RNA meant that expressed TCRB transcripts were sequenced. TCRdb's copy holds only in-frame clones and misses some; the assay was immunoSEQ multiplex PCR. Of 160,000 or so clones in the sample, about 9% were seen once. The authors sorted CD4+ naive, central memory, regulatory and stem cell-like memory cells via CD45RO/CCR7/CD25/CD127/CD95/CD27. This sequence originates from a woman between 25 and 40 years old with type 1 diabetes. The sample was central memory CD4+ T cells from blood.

CDR3 sequence: CITGGQGDYGYTF. CDR3 DNA: TGCATCACGGGGGGACAGGGGGACTATGGCTACACCTTC. J is TRBJ1-2 and V is TRBV29-1; 11 nucleotides line up with TRBD1. The germline V gene encodes CDR1 SQVTM and CDR2 ANQGSEA. This CDR3 is 13 amino acids long.